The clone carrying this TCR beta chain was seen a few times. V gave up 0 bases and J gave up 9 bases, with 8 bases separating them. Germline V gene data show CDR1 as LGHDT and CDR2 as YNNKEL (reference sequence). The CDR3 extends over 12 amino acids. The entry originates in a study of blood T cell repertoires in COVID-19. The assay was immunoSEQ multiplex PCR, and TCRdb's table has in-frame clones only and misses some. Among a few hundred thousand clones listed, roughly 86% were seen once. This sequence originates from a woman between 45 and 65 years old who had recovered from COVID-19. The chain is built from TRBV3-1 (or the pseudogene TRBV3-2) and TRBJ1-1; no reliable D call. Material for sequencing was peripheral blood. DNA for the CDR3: TGTGCCAGCAGCCAAGATCCGGGAAAAGCTTTCTTT. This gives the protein CASSQDPGKAFF.